One T cell receptor beta chain is described in this entry. No antigen is known for it. Assay used: immunoSEQ multiplex PCR; TCRdb lists only in-frame clones, some missing. The sample has some 2,500 clones, approximately 78% seen once. The entry originates in a study of immune cell composition in non-small cell lung cancer. Study context: Histologic subtype was mainly adenocarcinoma or squamous cell carcinoma. Study conclusions and caveats: Clones >0.5% enriched in tumour were rarer in adenocarcinoma (about 35%) than squamous (roughly 80%). In adenocarcinoma, maximal tumour-associated clone frequency tracked TIL tumour reactivity.

Germline V gene lookup returns CDR1 SGHNT and CDR2 YYREEE (reference sequence). V was trimmed by 2 bases and J by 3 bases, leaving 17 bases between them. This CDR3 is 16 amino acids long. Genomic DNA came from frozen unsorted single-cell suspensions. The chain recombines TRBV5-4 with TRBJ1-1, with D perhaps matching TRBD1 (5 bases). This TCR came from a human donor with non-small cell lung cancer. The specimen was lung tumor tissue. The CDR3 loop is CASSLDAHSGDTEAFF. The CDR3 DNA follows: TGTGCCAGCAGCTTAGACGCCCACTCGGGGGACACTGAAGCTTTCTTT.